These 10 T cell receptor beta chains originate from one sample sequenced in a study of cytomegalovirus exposure and HLA in healthy donors. Researchers ran the PCR with 60 Vbeta and 13 Jbeta primers. TCRdb's copy holds only in-frame clones and misses some; the assay was immunoSEQ multiplex PCR. The table records more than 110,000 clones, 70% to 80% of them present only once. The sequencing sample was made of PBMCs. These receptors originate from a woman in her 50s in good health and CMV-seronegative.

The chain couples TRBV29-1 to TRBJ1-2; a possible D gene is TRBD1 (6 bases). Trimming pared 6 bases from V and 6 bases from J, leaving 14 bases between. Germline loops: CDR1 SQVTM, CDR2 ANQGSEA. The CDR3 totals 12 residues. In DNA, the CDR3 is TGCAGCGTGGACAGCTTGAAGGATGGCTACACCTTC. Amino acids: CSVDSLKDGYTF.

The rearrangement uses TRBV4-3 and TRBJ1-2, with a possible D match to TRBD1 (6 bases). This CDR3 has 14 residues. Germline loops: CDR1 LGHNA, CDR2 YSLEER. Deletions cut 2 bases from V and 8 bases from J, with 15 bases between. CDR3 region: CASSQRQVGQGYTF. CDR3 in DNA: TGCGCCAGCAGCCAAAGACAGGTCGGGCAGGGCTACACCTTC.

The V and J genes are TRBV2 and TRBJ2-2, with D unresolved. V was pared by 7 bases and J by 1 base, with 10 bases between. Germline assignment: CDR1 SNHLY and CDR2 FYNNEI. The CDR3 runs to 14 residues. CDR3 coding DNA: TGTGCCAGCAAGTTTCAGGTGAACACCGGGGAGCTGTTTTTT. It yields the protein CASKFQVNTGELFF.

This sequence joins TRBV12-5 and TRBJ1-1, with TRBD1 matching over 8 bases. The V and J ends lost 5 bases and 1 base, in that order; junction bases with no gene match: 6. CDR1 and CDR2 from the germline V gene are LGHNT and FRNRAP. This CDR3 has 15 residues. The CDR3 spells CASGLGGTGNTEAFF. DNA for the CDR3: TGTGCTAGTGGTCTGGGAGGGACAGGGAACACTGAAGCTTTCTTT.

The chain is built from TRBV6-6 and TRBJ1-2; a possible D gene is TRBD1 (6 bases). The CDR3 spans 14 residues. V was shortened by 5 bases and J by 4 bases, with 14 bases between the two germline ends. In germline, CDR1 is MNHNY, CDR2 SVGAGI (reference sequence). CDR3 amino acids: CASSQTGTPYGYTF. CDR3 DNA sequence: TGTGCCAGCAGTCAGACCGGGACACCCTATGGCTACACCTTC.

The chain combines TRBV19 with TRBJ1-5; D is perhaps TRBD1 (6 bases). V was clipped by 4 bases and J by 3 bases, with 13 bases between them. From germline, CDR1 is LNHDA and CDR2 SQIVND (reference sequence). The CDR3 is 15 residues long. The CDR3 DNA sequence: TGTGCCAGTAGTAGGGCAGGGGCATTCAATCAGCCCCAGCATTTT. This codes for CASSRAGAFNQPQHF.

The chain couples TRBV7-2 to TRBJ2-1; D gene uncertain. Germline V CDR1 and CDR2: SGHTA, FQGNSA. This CDR3 spans 14 amino acids. V lost 5 bases, J lost 6 bases, and 14 bases lay in between. For the CDR3, the DNA is TGTGCCAGCAGCCCAGCAACTATATCCAATGAGCAGTTCTTC. Protein sequence: CASSPATISNEQFF.

This sequence joins TRBV19 and TRBJ1-5; D ambiguous. CDR1 is LNHDA and CDR2 is SQIVND in the germline V gene (reference sequence). CDR3 length: 12 residues. Between the trimmed V and J ends, which lost 1 base and 8 bases, there was a span of 6 bases. The CDR3 protein is CASSIAGEPQHF. CDR3 DNA: TGTGCCAGTAGTATAGCCGGGGAGCCCCAGCATTTT.

The chain recombines TRBV19 with TRBJ1-4, with D maybe TRBD1 (5 bases). The CDR3 is 16 amino acids. Germline lookup yields CDR1 LNHDA and CDR2 SQIVND (reference sequence). V gave up 5 bases and J gave up 8 bases, with 21 bases separating them. CDR3 DNA: TGTGCCAGTAGTCTAGGGGCGGGAGGACCTAGGGAAAAACTGTTTTTT. Its protein product is CASSLGAGGPREKLFF. Full variable domain (rest looked up from reference TRBV19 and TRBJ1-4): DGGITQSPKYLFRKEGQNVTLSCEQNLNHDAMYWYRQDPGQGLRLIYYSQIVNDFQKGDIAEGYSVSREKKESFPLTVTSAQKNPTAFYLCASSLGAGGPREKLFFGSGTQLSVL.

This clone was recorded once. The chain recombines TRBV7-2 with TRBJ2-4, with 7 bases matching TRBD2. The CDR3 has 15 amino acids. With 5 bases clipped from V and 1 base from J, the junction kept 5 bases outside the gene matches. The germline V gene encodes CDR1 SGHTA and CDR2 FQGNSA. CDR3 amino acids: CASSPWGGAKNIQYF. CDR3 sequence (DNA): TGTGCCAGCAGCCCCTGGGGGGGGGCCAAAAACATTCAGTACTTC.